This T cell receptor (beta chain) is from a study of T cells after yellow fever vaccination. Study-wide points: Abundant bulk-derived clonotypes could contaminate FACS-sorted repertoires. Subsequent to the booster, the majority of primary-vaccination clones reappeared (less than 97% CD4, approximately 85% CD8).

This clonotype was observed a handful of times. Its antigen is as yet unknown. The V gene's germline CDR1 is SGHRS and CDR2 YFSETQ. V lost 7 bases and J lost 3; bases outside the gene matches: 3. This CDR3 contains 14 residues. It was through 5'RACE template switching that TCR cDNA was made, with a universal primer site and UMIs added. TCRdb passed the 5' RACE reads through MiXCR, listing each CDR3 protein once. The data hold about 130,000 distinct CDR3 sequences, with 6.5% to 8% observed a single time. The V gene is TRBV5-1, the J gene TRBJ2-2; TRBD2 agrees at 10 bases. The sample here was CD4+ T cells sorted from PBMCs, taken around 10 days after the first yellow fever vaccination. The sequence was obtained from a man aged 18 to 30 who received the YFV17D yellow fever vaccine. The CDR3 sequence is CASFTSGDTGELFF. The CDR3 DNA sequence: TGCGCCAGCTTCACTAGCGGGGACACCGGGGAGCTGTTTTTT.